This T cell receptor (beta chain) is drawn from a study of immune characteristics of hereditary and idiopathic chronic pancreatitis. Describing the broader study: The study profiled local pancreatic immune cells and TCRbeta repertoires in hereditary and idiopathic chronic pancreatitis compared with control organ donor pancreases. TCRbeta sequencing was performed on four or five control pancreases, under 10 hereditary chronic pancreatitis pancreases and about 6 idiopathic chronic pancreatitis pancreases. The gDNA-based approach was chosen because it involved minimal in vitro experimental manipulation of pancreas-infiltrating T cells.

Patients undergoing total pancreatectomy with islet autotransplantation (TPIAT) were the source of the chronic pancreatitis pancreas tissue. None of the chronic pancreatitis patients included in the study had a known history of diabetes. For TCRbeta sequencing, genomic DNA was extracted directly from bulk pancreas tissue, without T cell sorting. At two US centers, pancreas tissues from patients and organ donors were collected on a consecutive basis. The full study reports these points: Both chronic pancreatitis groups showed significantly increased TCRbeta repertoire diversity and reduced clonality versus controls. Chronic pancreatitis caused by alcohol use was excluded from the study. Because patient tissue could be obtained only at the time of TPIAT, differences in disease duration may have affected the immune findings. Among 10 to 15 chronic pancreatitis patients, a positive correlation was found between numbers of productive TCR rearrangements and disease severity scores.

The library was made by the immunoSEQ multiplex PCR assay. The TCRbeta CDR3 region and neighboring sequences were amplified from pancreatic genomic DNA and then sequenced. The published analysis was carried out like this. Productive clonality and productive rearrangement counts were measured along with repertoire diversity, which was expressed as a mean normalized Shannon-Wiener index. Control and chronic pancreatitis repertoire metrics were compared with the nonparametric Mann-Whitney U test. Shared clonotypes were defined as CDR3beta sequences with identical amino acid composition and length across subjects. Entries here come from immuneACCESS through TCRdb and include only in-frame sequences with V and J called. Some clones fail to appear in such tables; in the studies checked, an unresolved V gene covers under half of the shortfall, and the cause of the remainder is unknown. V and J calls and clone size follow that table, whereas D and trimming were derived from the DNA. The sample table records 1,800 or so clones; about 80% of these occur just once. Together, the top ten hold 16% of the sample.

As for this clone: Its antigen specificity is not known. No base quality values were provided; no much bigger clone lies one nucleotide off.

This receptor was taken from a human donor with chronic pancreatitis. The specimen was pancreas tissue with hereditary chronic pancreatitis.

The CDR3 region: CASRVPSTYEQYF. The bases read TGTGCCAGTCGAGTTCCGTCCACCTACGAGCAGTACTTC. The rearrangement combines TRBV19 with TRBJ2-7, with the D gene call left open. From its cysteine to its phenylalanine, the CDR3 spans 13 amino acids. Kept here is only the CDR3 DNA, which spans 39 bases and is read in frame from base 1. V gives up 8 bases and J gives up 2 bases, and the segment between their germline ends measures 13 bases. Reading the germline V gene (reference sequence) gives CDR1 LNHDA and CDR2 SQIVND.